This passage covers 27 T cell receptor beta chains from one sample sequenced in a study of cytomegalovirus exposure and HLA in healthy donors. 13 Jbeta primers and 60 Vbeta primers were used for the PCR. The repertoire was sequenced with immunoSEQ multiplex PCR; TCRdb's copy has only in-frame clones and lacks some. The sample lists about 140,000 clones; more than 65% were seen once. The specimen was PBMCs. The receptors derive from a woman aged 25 to 39 in good health and CMV-seronegative.

This sequence joins TRBV5-4 and TRBJ2-7, with 15 positions matching TRBD2. CDR3 length equals 16 residues. Losses at the gene ends were 0 bases for V and 3 bases for J; bases not matched to a gene: 1. In germline, CDR1 is SGHNT, CDR2 YYREEE (reference sequence). The CDR3 reads CASSLGGLAGGYEQYF. The CDR3 DNA reads TGTGCCAGCAGCTTGGGGGGACTAGCGGGAGGCTACGAGCAGTACTTC.

The V call is TRBV28, the J call TRBJ2-5; 7 positions match TRBD1. With 5 bases clipped from V and 2 bases from J, the junction kept 5 bases outside the gene matches. Germline CDR1 and CDR2: MDHEN and SYDVKM. This CDR3 is built from 14 residues. In DNA, the CDR3 is TGTGCCAGCAGTCCGCGACAGGGACAAGAGACCCAGTACTTC. Encoded protein: CASSPRQGQETQYF. The entire variable domain, with the rest obtained from reference TRBV28 and TRBJ2-5, is as follows: DVKVTQSSRYLVKRTGEKVFLECVQDMDHENMFWYRQDPGLGLRLIYFSYDVKMKEKGDIPEGYSVSREKKERFSLILESASTNQTSMYLCASSPRQGQETQYFGPGTRLLVL.

The V call is TRBV6-5, the J call TRBJ2-3; the D gene is possibly TRBD2 (7 bases). V dropped 9 bases and J dropped 6 bases, with 19 bases sitting between them. The CDR3 has 14 residues. CDR1 is MNHEY and CDR2 is SVGAGI in the germline V gene. DNA for the CDR3: TGTGCCAGTAGGGGGGGGGCTGGTTTTGATACGCAGTATTTT. Encoded protein: CASRGGAGFDTQYF.

This chain connects TRBV11-2 to TRBJ2-3; 15 bases match TRBD2. Unmatched junction bases numbered 3, after V lost 4 bases and J lost 4 bases. CDR1 and CDR2 (germline): SGHAT, FQNNGV. CDR3 length: 16 residues. The CDR3 spells CASSSGLAGGADTQYF. Here the CDR3 DNA reads TGTGCCAGCAGCTCCGGACTAGCGGGGGGGGCAGATACGCAGTATTTT. Together with reference TRBV11-2 and TRBJ2-3, the CDR3 gives the full variable domain: EAGVAQSPRYKIIEKRQSVAFWCNPISGHATLYWYQQILGQGPKLLIQFQNNGVVDDSQLPKDRFSAERLKGVDSTLKIQPAKLEDSAVYLCASSSGLAGGADTQYFGPGTRLTVL.

This clone was counted a single time. The chain carries TRBV19 and TRBJ1-4; D is possibly TRBD1 (5 bases). Germline CDR1 LNHDA, CDR2 SQIVND (reference sequence). Trimming removed 6 bases at V and 0 bases at J, with 11 bases between. The CDR3 length is 15 residues. The CDR3 region is CASRAGDATNEKLFF. The DNA of the CDR3 is TGTGCCAGTAGGGCGGGGGACGCAACTAATGAAAAACTGTTTTTT.

The gene calls are TRBV7-2 and TRBJ2-5; TRBD2 matches at 11 bases. Germline V CDR1 and CDR2: SGHTA, FQGNSA. The trim removed 0 bases at V and 4 bases at J, leaving 10 bases unmatched. The length of the CDR3 is 18 residues. This CDR3 is CASSLARVSGGAGETQYF. The CDR3 coding sequence is TGTGCCAGCAGCTTAGCTCGGGTTAGCGGGGGGGCCGGAGAGACCCAGTACTTC.

The chain couples TRBV28 to TRBJ2-7, with D hard to call. Germline V lookup: CDR1 MDHEN, CDR2 SYDVKM. This CDR3 is built from 13 residues. The V and J ends lost 2 bases and 4 bases respectively, with 9 bases between them. DNA of the CDR3: TGTGCCAGCAGTTTAAAACAGAATTACGAGCAGTACTTC. Translating gives CASSLKQNYEQYF.

The chain employs TRBV5-6 and TRBJ1-6, with a weak D call TRBD1 (5 bases). Germline loops: CDR1 SGHDT, CDR2 YYEEEE. This CDR3 has 13 amino acids. V shed 6 bases and J shed 7 bases, with 11 bases lying between them. CDR3 DNA sequence: TGTGCCAGCACCCGGGACTCAAATTCACCCCTCCACTTT. Translating it yields CASTRDSNSPLHF.

V usage is TRBV6-5 and J usage is TRBJ1-1; no clear D. Trimming cost V 6 bases and J 1 base, with 6 bases left between them. CDR1 is MNHEY and CDR2 is SVGAGI in the germline V gene. The length of the CDR3 is 12 residues. The chain's CDR3 is CASRRQNTEAFF. The DNA for the CDR3 is TGTGCCAGCAGGCGTCAGAACACTGAAGCTTTCTTT.

This sequence joins TRBV6-5 and TRBJ2-1; 8 bases are shared with TRBD2. The CDR3 contains 14 residues. The germline V gene has CDR1 MNHEY and CDR2 SVGAGI. J gave up 7 bases and V 6 bases, and 8 bases lay outside the gene matches. The CDR3 sequence: CASSPGGPGNEQFF. The CDR3, as DNA: TGTGCCAGCAGCCCGGGAGGGCCGGGAAATGAGCAGTTCTTC.

This rearrangement joins TRBV19 to TRBJ2-2; 9 positions match TRBD1. CDR3 length: 17 residues. Trimming took 5 bases from V and 2 from J; bases not matched to a gene: 9. The germline gives CDR1 LNHDA, CDR2 SQIVND (reference sequence). CDR3 amino acids: CASSYRGRRVNTGELFF. DNA of the CDR3: TGTGCCAGTAGTTACAGGGGGCGAAGGGTTAACACCGGGGAGCTGTTTTTT.

This clone was observed a few times. This sequence joins TRBV6-1 and TRBJ1-4; tentatively, D is TRBD1 (5 bases). The CDR3 totals 13 residues. Looked up from germline, CDR1 is MNHNS and CDR2 is SASEGT. Trimming took off 2 bases at V and 12 bases at J, with 13 bases between the two ends. The CDR3 region is CASSEFGREELFF. The CDR3 coding sequence is TGTGCCAGCAGTGAATTCGGCAGGGAAGAACTGTTTTTT.

This chain uses TRBV2 with TRBJ2-3; 15 nucleotides align to TRBD2. V shed 4 bases, J shed 5 bases, and the junction held 4 bases outside the gene matches. The CDR3 is made up of 16 amino acids. From germline, CDR1 is SNHLY and CDR2 FYNNEI. Here the CDR3 reads CASSAGLAGGLDTQYF. The CDR3 region has the DNA TGTGCCAGCAGTGCCGGACTAGCGGGAGGGCTAGATACGCAGTATTTT.

V usage is TRBV29-1 and J usage is TRBJ2-2; a weak D match, TRBD2 (5 bases). Germline CDR1 SQVTM, CDR2 ANQGSEA. The CDR3 extends over 13 amino acids. The V end was cut by 4 bases, the J end by 0 bases, with 6 bases between. Written as DNA, the CDR3 is TGCAGCGTTGTCGGGACGAACACCGGGGAGCTGTTTTTT. Translation gives CSVVGTNTGELFF.

V is TRBV29-1 and J is TRBJ2-1; 9 positions agree with TRBD1. The CDR3 contains 14 residues. Germline V gives CDR1 SQVTM, CDR2 ANQGSEA. V shed 1 base, J shed 3 bases, and the junction held 1 base outside the gene matches. CDR3 region: CSVEADRGYNEQFF. CDR3 nucleotide sequence: TGCAGCGTTGAAGCGGACAGGGGCTACAATGAGCAGTTCTTC.

The rearrangement joins TRBV30 to TRBJ2-1, with a tentative D call TRBD2 (6 bases). The CDR3 consists of 11 residues. Trimming took off 3 bases at V and 7 bases at J, with 7 bases between the two ends. CDR1 GTSNPN and CDR2 SVGIG come from the germline V gene (reference sequence). CDR3 sequence: CAWRRENEQFF. The CDR3 bases are TGTGCCTGGAGGCGGGAAAATGAGCAGTTCTTC.

This clone was observed a few times. The V gene is TRBV29-1, the J gene TRBJ2-1, with TRBD1 matching over 7 bases. J lost 2 bases, V lost 7 bases, and 5 bases had no gene match. Germline V CDR1 and CDR2: SQVTM, ANQGSEA. This CDR3 contains 13 residues. The CDR3 region is CSGSTGTYNEQFF. In nucleotides, the CDR3 is TGCAGCGGATCGACAGGGACCTACAATGAGCAGTTCTTC.

V gene TRBV21-1 combines with J gene TRBJ2-7; the tabulated D call, TRBD1, remains unverified against the DNA. TRBV21-1 is marked as a pseudogene. This CDR3 is built from 15 residues. The CDR3 is CASDRDRKQGGEQYV. The CDR3 bases are TGTGCCAGCGATAGGGACCGGAAACAGGGCGGCGAGCAGTACGTC.

CDR3 region: CARSLGLGGGGQYV. In nucleotides, the CDR3 is TGTGCCAGAAGCTTGGGTCTGGGGGGGGGAGGGCAGTACGTC. V gene TRBV5-3 combines with J gene TRBJ2-7, with TRBD2 matching 7 bases. TRBV5-3 is an ORF for which the function is uncertain. The CDR3 contains 14 residues. Losses at the gene ends were 0 bases for V and 9 bases for J; bases not matched to a gene: 9.

The chain employs TRBV7-3 and TRBJ2-3; 12 positions agree with TRBD2. After removal of 5 bases from V and 5 bases from J, the junction contained 5 bases not matched to a gene. Germline values: CDR1 SGHTA, CDR2 FQGTGA. This CDR3 has 15 residues. CDR3 protein: CASSTTSGSRDTQYF. DNA for the CDR3: TGTGCCAGCAGCACGACTAGCGGGAGCCGAGATACGCAGTATTTT.

The chain is built from TRBV28 and TRBJ2-5; a weak D match, TRBD2 (6 bases). Germline V gene lookup returns CDR1 MDHEN and CDR2 SYDVKM. This CDR3 comprises 13 residues. The V end was cut by 4 bases, the J end by 4 bases, with 10 bases between. The CDR3 DNA follows: TGTGCCAGCAGTTCCGGGAGTTCAGAGACCCAGTACTTC. It yields the protein CASSSGSSETQYF.

The chain is built from TRBV2 and TRBJ1-5; TRBD1 agrees at 10 bases. This CDR3 has 15 residues. After removal of 0 bases from V and 6 bases from J, the junction contained 2 bases not matched to a gene. CDR1 is SNHLY, CDR2 FYNNEI, per germline. CDR3 region: CASSEADRGSQPQHF. The CDR3 nucleotides read TGTGCCAGCAGTGAAGCGGACAGGGGGTCTCAGCCCCAGCATTTT.

CDR3 protein: CASSSPGQTRETQYF. In nucleotides, the CDR3 is TGTGCCAGCAGCTCCCCGGGACAGACGAGAGAGACCCAGTACTTC. The genes are TRBV7-9 and TRBJ2-5; 7 nucleotides agree with TRBD1. The J segment lost 4 bases and the V segment lost 4 bases, leaving 9 bases of the junction unmatched. The CDR3 has 15 amino acids. CDR1 and CDR2 from the germline V gene are SEHNR and FQNEAQ (reference sequence).

This rearrangement joins TRBV30 to TRBJ1-6; possible D gene TRBD1, 5 bases. V lost 3 bases, J lost 6 bases, and 12 bases lay in between. In germline, CDR1 is GTSNPN, CDR2 SVGIG (reference sequence). The CDR3 extends over 14 amino acids. The CDR3 DNA follows: TGTGCCTGGAGCTATGGGGCTGGTAATTCACCCCTCCACTTT. Protein: CAWSYGAGNSPLHF.

This clone was counted a few times. This rearrangement joins TRBV27 to TRBJ1-5, with 7 nucleotides matching TRBD1. Germline V gene sequence: CDR1 MNHEY, CDR2 SMNVEV (reference sequence). V lost 3 bases to trimming and J lost 4 bases; unmatched junction nucleotides: 3. The CDR3 is 14 residues long. The DNA of the CDR3 is TGTGCCAGCAGTTTTAGGGACAGAAATCAGCCCCAGCATTTT. It encodes CASSFRDRNQPQHF.

CDR3 region: CASSLVGQGNYGYTF. CDR3 nucleotide sequence: TGTGCCAGCAGCTTAGTGGGACAGGGGAACTATGGCTACACCTTC. This chain links TRBV7-2 with TRBJ1-2, with 10 positions matching TRBD1. The CDR3 is 15 amino acids. With 1 base clipped from V and 2 bases from J, the junction kept 1 base outside the gene matches. Germline V gene data show CDR1 as SGHTA and CDR2 as FQGNSA.

V is TRBV5-1 and J is TRBJ2-5, with 8 bases that match TRBD2. The CDR3 is 17 residues long. CDR1 and CDR2 (germline): SGHRS, YFSETQ. V was pared by 2 bases and J by 1 base, with 10 bases of the junction left unmatched. The chain's CDR3 is CASSFTPGGGGQETQYF. The DNA of the CDR3 is TGCGCCAGCAGCTTCACCCCCGGGGGGGGTGGCCAAGAGACCCAGTACTTC.